Below are 3 T cell receptor beta chains sequenced from a single sample in a study of blood T cells in healthy people across ages. Sample-barcoded 5' priming and a J-beta primer mix drove a second PCR of roughly 7 to 11 cycles. TCRdb processed the 5' RACE reads anew with MiXCR; each CDR3 protein has one entry. The data show hundreds of thousands of distinct CDR3 sequences, roughly half seen once. Specimen: blood. The source is an elderly woman in good health.

The chain is built from TRBV5-6 and TRBJ1-2, with D tentatively TRBD1 (6 bases). CDR1 is SGHDT and CDR2 is YYEEEE in the germline V gene. The CDR3 extends over 17 amino acids. The V end was cut by 3 bases, the J end by 7 bases, with 25 bases between. The CDR3 protein is CASSSTFGPPGVGGYTF. For the CDR3, the DNA is TGTGCCAGCAGCTCTACCTTCGGTCCCCCAGGGGTCGGTGGCTACACCTTC.

The chain combines TRBV20-1 with TRBJ2-3; D gene unclear. V was trimmed by 7 bases and J by 0 bases, leaving 17 bases between them. The length of the CDR3 is 15 residues. The germline V gene encodes CDR1 DFQATT and CDR2 SNEGSKA (reference sequence). CDR3 nucleotide sequence: TGCAGTGTGTCTGGCACGCTGAGAAGCACAGATACGCAGTATTTT. It codes for CSVSGTLRSTDTQYF.

This clonotype showed up many times. The rearrangement joins TRBV29-1 to TRBJ1-2, with TRBD1 matching 8 bases. V lost 6 bases to trimming and J lost 4 bases; unmatched junction nucleotides: 7. This CDR3 is 13 amino acids long. Germline loops: CDR1 SQVTM, CDR2 ANQGSEA. This CDR3 reads CSVSTGDGYGYTF. DNA of the CDR3: TGCAGCGTCTCGACAGGGGATGGCTATGGCTACACCTTC.